A selection of T cell receptor beta chains follows, all from one sample in a study of T-cell memory formation after mild COVID-19. MiXCR, applied by TCRdb to the 5' RACE reads, yields one record per CDR3 protein. The data contain hundreds of thousands of distinct CDR3 sequences, 25% to 30% of them singletons. The sequenced sample was PBMCs or a T cell subset sorted from them (not recorded which). These receptors all stem from an adult woman who had mild COVID-19 (a few samples of this study predate the infection). Cell type and time point are not known. CDR3s include the opening cysteine and the closing phenylalanine or tryptophan. The order of the fields is D gene, V gene, clone size, J gene, CDR3 protein, CDR3 DNA. D genes are given only for firm matches. Size is stated for part of the rows, as once, few or many counts, or as a class when the clone is expanded.

.	TRBV10-3	few	TRBJ1-1	CAIRENTEAFF	TGTGCCATCAGGGAGAACACTGAAGCTTTCTTT
TRBD2	TRBV7-9	.	TRBJ2-1	CASSARTSGTTDEQFF	TGTGCCAGCAGTGCTCGGACTAGCGGGACCACTGATGAGCAGTTCTTC
.	TRBV7-8	.	TRBJ2-7	CASSATRVYEQYF	TGTGCCAGCAGCGCCACCAGGGTCTACGAGCAGTACTTC
TRBD2	TRBV5-1	few	TRBJ2-7	CASSRRTSGYEQYF	TGCGCCAGCAGCCGCCGGACTAGCGGCTACGAGCAGTACTTC
.	TRBV27	.	TRBJ1-1	CASSPRFNSLNTEAFF	TGTGCCAGCAGTCCGAGGTTCAACTCCCTTAACACTGAAGCTTTCTTT
TRBD1	TRBV11-3	.	TRBJ2-7	CASSSRQGSDEQYF	TGTGCCAGCAGCTCACGACAGGGGAGCGACGAGCAGTACTTC
.	TRBV7-9	.	TRBJ2-7	CASSPTSGLLSYEQYF	TGTGCCAGCAGCCCTACCTCGGGACTTCTCTCCTACGAGCAGTACTTC
.	TRBV6-2/TRBV6-3	few	TRBJ2-2	CASSYRTGYKAGELFF	TGTGCCAGCAGTTACCGCACAGGGTACAAGGCCGGGGAGCTGTTTTTT
TRBD2	TRBV24-1	few	TRBJ2-1	CATSDSGTSGSEQFF	TGTGCCACCAGTGACTCCGGGACTAGCGGGAGTGAGCAGTTCTTC
TRBD2	TRBV5-1	few	TRBJ2-3	CASSSGTSEETQYF	TGCGCCAGCAGCTCCGGGACTAGCGAGGAAACGCAGTATTTT
.	TRBV7-9	.	TRBJ2-7	CASSLSYPGYEQYF	TGTGCCAGCAGCTTAAGTTACCCTGGCTACGAGCAGTACTTC
TRBD1	TRBV5-1	few	TRBJ2-1	CASSLTGGENDEQFF	TGCGCCAGCAGCCTTACAGGGGGCGAGAATGATGAGCAGTTCTTC
TRBD2	TRBV4-1	few	TRBJ2-2	CASSQGGGRNTGELFF	TGCGCCAGCAGCCAAGGCGGGGGGCGGAACACCGGGGAGCTGTTTTTT
TRBD1	TRBV3-1	.	TRBJ1-1	CASSRTGVTEAFF	TGTGCCAGCAGCCGCACAGGGGTCACTGAAGCTTTCTTT
.	TRBV25-1	.	TRBJ1-2	CASSEGGQSSGYTF	TGTGCCAGCAGTGAGGGGGGGCAGTCGAGCGGCTACACCTTC
.	TRBV2	.	TRBJ1-5	CASSEAMQSFNQPQHF	TGTGCCAGCAGTGAAGCGATGCAGAGCTTCAATCAGCCCCAGCATTTT
TRBD2	TRBV7-9	.	TRBJ2-1	CASSLARLAKEQFF	TGTGCCAGCAGCTTAGCCCGACTAGCAAAGGAGCAGTTCTTC
.	TRBV29-1	many	TRBJ2-2	CSVNRENTGELFF	TGCAGCGTTAACAGGGAGAACACCGGGGAGCTGTTTTTT
.	TRBV11-1	few	TRBJ2-2	CASRENTGELFF	TGTGCCAGCAGGGAAAACACCGGGGAGCTGTTTTTT
.	TRBV7-2	.	TRBJ2-1	CASSPSRTAGNEQFF	TGTGCCAGCAGCCCTAGTCGGACAGCCGGCAATGAGCAGTTCTTC
.	TRBV7-9	few	TRBJ2-6	CASSASKVSSGANVLTF	TGTGCCAGCAGCGCTTCGAAGGTCTCCTCTGGGGCCAACGTCCTGACTTTC
.	TRBV13	.	TRBJ2-7	CASSLSPLSYEQYF	TGTGCCAGCAGCTTGTCCCCACTCTCCTACGAGCAGTACTTC
.	TRBV30	.	TRBJ2-7	CAWRSNYEQYF	TGTGCCTGGCGGAGTAACTACGAGCAGTACTTC
TRBD1	TRBV10-3	few	TRBJ1-5	CAISDLGQGNQPQHF	TGTGCCATCAGTGACTTGGGACAGGGGAATCAGCCCCAGCATTTT
.	TRBV5-1	few	TRBJ2-1	CASSYERGHEQFF	TGCGCCAGCAGCTATGAAAGGGGCCATGAGCAGTTCTTC
.	TRBV7-8	.	TRBJ2-6	CASSLALGGPGANVLTF	TGTGCCAGCAGCTTAGCGCTAGGAGGGCCGGGGGCCAACGTCCTGACTTTC
TRBD1	TRBV5-1	.	TRBJ1-6	CASSDRGESPLHF	TGCGCCAGCAGCGACAGGGGTGAGTCACCCCTCCACTTT
.	TRBV16	.	TRBJ1-4	CASSQSGLGAERSTNEKLFF	TGTGCCAGCAGCCAATCTGGCCTGGGGGCTGAAAGATCAACTAATGAAAAACTGTTTTTT
TRBD1	TRBV9	.	TRBJ2-7	CASSVGDRGLSYEQYF	TGTGCCAGCAGCGTAGGAGACAGGGGGCTCTCCTACGAGCAGTACTTC
.	TRBV7-7	.	TRBJ2-2	CASSLGRLTGESTGELFF	TGTGCTAGCAGCCTCGGACGGCTTACGGGAGAGAGTACCGGGGAGCTGTTTTTT
.	TRBV3-1	few	TRBJ2-5	CASSQVSGSQETQYF	TGTGCCAGCAGCCAAGTCTCAGGATCTCAAGAGACCCAGTACTTC
.	TRBV7-9	.	TRBJ1-4	CASSFQGQSEKLFF	TGTGCCAGCAGCTTCCAAGGACAGTCCGAAAAACTGTTTTTT
.	TRBV6-5	once	TRBJ2-1	CASSQFSGTRNEQFF	TGTGCCAGCAGTCAATTCTCCGGGACGCGTAATGAGCAGTTCTTC
TRBD1	TRBV12-3/TRBV12-4	few	TRBJ2-1	CASSLTPDRPHEQFF	TGTGCCAGCAGTTTAACACCGGACAGGCCCCATGAGCAGTTCTTC
.	TRBV20-1	few	TRBJ2-5	CSAKGHQETQYF	TGCAGTGCTAAGGGACATCAAGAGACCCAGTACTTC
.	TRBV7-3	few	TRBJ2-4	CASSPGGAGAKNIQYF	TGTGCCAGCAGCCCAGGGGGGGCTGGAGCCAAAAACATTCAGTACTTC
TRBD2	TRBV5-1	.	TRBJ2-2	CASSLWTGGTGELFF	TGCGCCAGCAGCTTGTGGACGGGGGGTACCGGGGAGCTGTTTTTT
.	TRBV12-3/TRBV12-4	.	TRBJ1-5	CASSFGQSNQPQHF	TGTGCCAGCAGTTTTGGACAGAGCAATCAGCCCCAGCATTTT
.	TRBV15	few	TRBJ2-5	CATSRDPSSGRGQETQYF	TGTGCCACCAGCAGAGATCCCTCTTCAGGTCGGGGACAAGAGACCCAGTACTTC
.	TRBV3-1	.	TRBJ2-7	CASSPSLTGPYEQYF	TGTGCCAGCAGCCCCTCCCTGACAGGCCCCTACGAGCAGTACTTC
TRBD2	TRBV12-3/TRBV12-4	.	TRBJ2-3	CASSSGGTQYF	TGTGCCAGCAGTTCGGGGGGTACGCAGTATTTT
TRBD1	TRBV12-3/TRBV12-4	.	TRBJ2-3	CASSLGQGGMDTQYF	TGTGCCAGCAGTCTAGGACAGGGAGGCATGGATACGCAGTATTTT
TRBD1	TRBV7-9	.	TRBJ1-3	CASSSLPGTASGNTIYF	TGTGCCAGCAGCTCCTTACCCGGGACAGCCTCTGGAAACACCATATATTTT
TRBD2	TRBV7-8	.	TRBJ2-3	CASSLARGGFTDTQYF	TGTGCCAGCAGCTTAGCCCGGGGGGGATTCACAGATACGCAGTATTTT
TRBD2	TRBV7-7	few	TRBJ2-3	CASSPNGGRMSDTQYF	TGTGCTAGCAGTCCAAATGGCGGGAGGATGTCGGATACGCAGTATTTT